These T cell receptor beta chains were read from a single sample in a study of shared clonotypes between healthy human individuals. The protocol was immunoSEQ multiplex PCR, while the TCRdb copy is restricted to in-frame clones and leaves out a portion. The sample holds some 900,000 clones, over 60% seen once. Sequenced sample: memory CD4+ T cells sorted from blood. Receptors originate from a man between 18 and 35 years old in good health. The CDR3 runs from the conserved cysteine through the conserved F or W. The D gene is left open where the match is weak. Clone size is shown for a subset of rows, as once, few, many or a class of expanded clone.

>TRBJ2-1|few|TRBD2|TRBV5-1
CASSLGLAAPYNEQFF
TGCGCCAGCAGCTTGGGACTAGCTGCGCCCTACAATGAGCAGTTCTTC
>TRBJ2-2|.|.|TRBV29-1
CSVPRDSNTGELFF
TGCAGCGTTCCCCGGGACTCTAACACCGGGGAGCTGTTTTTT
>TRBJ1-6|.|TRBD1|TRBV6-1
CASSDPRVQGDSPLHF
TGTGCCAGCAGTGATCCCCGGGTGCAGGGGGATTCACCCCTCCACTTT
>TRBJ2-5|few|TRBD2|TRBV5-6
CASSLKLAGETQYF
TGTGCCAGCAGCTTGAAACTAGCGGGGGAGACCCAGTACTTC
>TRBJ2-3|.|TRBD1|TRBV11-2
CASSPGTGADTQYF
TGTGCCAGCAGCCCCGGGACAGGGGCAGATACGCAGTATTTT
>TRBJ1-6|few|.|TRBV13
CASSSHSYNSPLHF
TGTGCCAGCAGCTCCCACTCCTATAATTCACCCCTCCACTTT
>TRBJ1-6|.|.|TRBV4-3
CASSQDRPGNSPLHF
TGCGCCAGCAGCCAGGATAGACCGGGGAATTCACCCCTCCACTTT
>TRBJ1-6|.|.|TRBV15
CATSDPLSSYNSPLHF
TGTGCCACCAGCGACCCCTTGAGCTCCTATAATTCACCCCTCCACTTT
>TRBJ2-5|.|TRBD1|TRBV5-3
CASRTGTYQETQYF
TGTGCCAGCCGGACAGGGACGTACCAAGAGACCCAGTACTTC
>TRBJ2-7|few|TRBD1|TRBV28
CASTRTGSYEQYF
TGTGCCAGCACTCGGACAGGGTCCTACGAGCAGTACTTC
>TRBJ1-3|.|.|TRBV7-2
CASSSGYRNTIYF
TGTGCCAGCAGTTCAGGGTATAGAAACACCATATATTTT
>TRBJ2-1|.|.|TRBV12-2
CASRLVVPKDNEQFF
TGTGCAAGTCGCTTAGTGGTCCCGAAGGACAATGAGCAGTTCTTC
>TRBJ1-2|.|.|TRBV6-1
CASSAHVYGYTF
TGTGCCAGCAGTGCCCACGTGTATGGCTACACCTTC
>TRBJ1-3|.|TRBD1|TRBV28
CASRAGTDKTASGNTIYF
TGTGCCAGCAGGGCCGGGACAGATAAAACTGCCTCTGGAAACACCATATATTTT
>TRBJ2-3|.|TRBD1|TRBV5-4
CASSSGQGKSGTDTQYF
TGTGCCAGCAGCTCTGGACAGGGAAAGAGCGGCACAGATACGCAGTATTTT
>TRBJ2-3|.|.|TRBV2
CASSEQGTSTDTQYF
TGTGCCAGCAGTGAACAGGGAACTAGCACAGATACGCAGTATTTT
>TRBJ1-1|.|TRBD1|TRBV19
CASSRDRVNTEAFF
TGTGCCAGTAGCCGGGACAGGGTGAACACTGAAGCTTTCTTT
>TRBJ2-5|.|TRBD1|TRBV29-1
CSVGQGEETQYF
TGCAGCGTGGGACAGGGGGAGGAGACCCAGTACTTC
>TRBJ2-1|.|TRBD2|TRBV5-1
CASSLKRENNEQFF
TGCGCCAGCAGCTTAAAGCGGGAGAACAATGAGCAGTTCTTC
>TRBJ2-5|.|.|TRBV7-2
CASSLDGETQYF
TGTGCCAGCAGCTTAGACGGAGAGACCCAGTACTTC